The sequence of this TCR beta chain was determined in a study of control samples from healthy donors and cancer patients. Repertoires were generated with immunoSEQ multiplex PCR, while TCRdb's copy carries only in-frame clones and drops some. Of tens of thousands of clones in the sample, over 85% are singletons; the top ten hold roughly 0.8%. Per germline, CDR1 SGHRS and CDR2 YFSETQ. This CDR3 spans 15 amino acids. J lost 1 base, V lost 6 bases, and 8 bases had no gene match. The chain carries TRBV5-1 and TRBJ1-1; 8 nucleotides align to TRBD1. The sequence came from a young man with colorectal cancer. The sample comprised PBMCs. The CDR3 sequence: CASTKLQGGNTEAFF. As DNA, the CDR3 is TGCGCCAGCACCAAACTACAGGGGGGGAACACTGAAGCTTTCTTT.